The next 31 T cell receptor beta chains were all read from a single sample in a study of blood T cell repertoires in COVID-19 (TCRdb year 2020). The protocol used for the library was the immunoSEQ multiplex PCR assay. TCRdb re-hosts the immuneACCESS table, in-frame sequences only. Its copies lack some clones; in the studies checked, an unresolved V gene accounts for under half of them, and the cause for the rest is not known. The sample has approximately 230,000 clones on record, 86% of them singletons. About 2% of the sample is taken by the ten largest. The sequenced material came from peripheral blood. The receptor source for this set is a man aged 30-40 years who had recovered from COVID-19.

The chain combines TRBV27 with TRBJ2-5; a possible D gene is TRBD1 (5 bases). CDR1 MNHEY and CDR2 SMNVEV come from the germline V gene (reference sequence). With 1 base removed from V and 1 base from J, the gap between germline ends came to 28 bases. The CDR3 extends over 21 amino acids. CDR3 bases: TGTGCCAGCAGTTTATTCCCCCCCCGGACCCGAAGGGGTAGCATCCAAGAGACCCAGTACTTC. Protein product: CASSLFPPRTRRGSIQETQYF.

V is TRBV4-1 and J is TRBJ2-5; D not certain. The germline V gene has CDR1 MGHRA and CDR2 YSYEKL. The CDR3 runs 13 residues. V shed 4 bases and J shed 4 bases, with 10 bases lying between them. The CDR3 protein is CASSRGLPETQYF. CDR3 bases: TGCGCCAGCAGCCGCGGATTACCAGAGACCCAGTACTTC.

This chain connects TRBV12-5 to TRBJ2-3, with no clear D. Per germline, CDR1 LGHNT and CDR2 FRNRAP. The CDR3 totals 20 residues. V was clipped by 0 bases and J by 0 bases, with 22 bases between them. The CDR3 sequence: CASGLVPLLSKRLSTDTQYF. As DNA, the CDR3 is TGTGCTAGTGGTTTGGTACCCCTTCTGTCCAAGCGACTTAGCACAGATACGCAGTATTTT. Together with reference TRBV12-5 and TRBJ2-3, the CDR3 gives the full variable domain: DARVTQTPRHKVTEMGQEVTMRCQPILGHNTVFWYRQTMMQGLELLAYFRNRAPLDDSGMPKDRFSAEMPDATLATLKIQPSEPRDSAVYFCASGLVPLLSKRLSTDTQYFGPGTRLTVL.

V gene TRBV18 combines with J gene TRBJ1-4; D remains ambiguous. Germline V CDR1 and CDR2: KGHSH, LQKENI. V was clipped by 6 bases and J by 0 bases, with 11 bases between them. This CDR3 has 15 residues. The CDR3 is CASSRNRPTNEKLFF. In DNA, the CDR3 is TGTGCCAGCTCTCGCAACAGACCAACTAATGAAAAACTGTTTTTT.

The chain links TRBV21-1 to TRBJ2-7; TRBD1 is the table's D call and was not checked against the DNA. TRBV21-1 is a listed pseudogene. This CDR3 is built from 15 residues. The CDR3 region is CASSKALQGYYEQYF. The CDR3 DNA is TGTGCCAGCAGCAAAGCCTTACAGGGATACTACGAGCAGTACTTC.

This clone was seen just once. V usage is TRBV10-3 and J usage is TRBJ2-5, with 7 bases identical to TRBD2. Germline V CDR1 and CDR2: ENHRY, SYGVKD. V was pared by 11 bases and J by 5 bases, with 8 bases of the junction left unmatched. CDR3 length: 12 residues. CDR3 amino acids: CASTGGGETQYF. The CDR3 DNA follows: TGTGCCTCTACGGGGGGAGGTGAGACCCAGTACTTC.

The CDR3 coding sequence is TGTGCCAGCAGTTTGGGGCAGGGTCAGCCCCAGCATTTT. Protein sequence: CASSLGQGQPQHF. The chain combines TRBV27 with TRBJ1-5; a possible D gene is TRBD1 (5 bases). The germline V and J ends were trimmed by 3 bases and 6 bases, with 9 bases remaining between them. Germline V gene lookup returns CDR1 MNHEY and CDR2 SMNVEV (reference sequence). The CDR3 length is 13 residues.

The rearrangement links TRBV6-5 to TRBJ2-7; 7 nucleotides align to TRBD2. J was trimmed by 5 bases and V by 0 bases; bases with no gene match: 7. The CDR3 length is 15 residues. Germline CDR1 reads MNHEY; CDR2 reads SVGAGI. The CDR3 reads CASSYSRAGRHEQYF. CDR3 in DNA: TGTGCCAGCAGTTACTCGAGAGCGGGGAGACACGAGCAGTACTTC.

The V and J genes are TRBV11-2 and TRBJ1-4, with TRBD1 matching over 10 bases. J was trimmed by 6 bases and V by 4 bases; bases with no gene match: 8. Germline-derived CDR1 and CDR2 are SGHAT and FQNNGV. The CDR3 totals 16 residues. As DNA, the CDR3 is TGTGCCAGCAGCTCTGGGACAGGGGCTCGGGATGAAAAACTGTTTTTT. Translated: CASSSGTGARDEKLFF.

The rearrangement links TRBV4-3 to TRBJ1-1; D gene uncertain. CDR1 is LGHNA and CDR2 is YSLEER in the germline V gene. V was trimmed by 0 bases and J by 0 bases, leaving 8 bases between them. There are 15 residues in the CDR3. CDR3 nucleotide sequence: TGCGCCAGCAGCCAAGAAGCAGACATGAACACTGAAGCTTTCTTT. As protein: CASSQEADMNTEAFF.

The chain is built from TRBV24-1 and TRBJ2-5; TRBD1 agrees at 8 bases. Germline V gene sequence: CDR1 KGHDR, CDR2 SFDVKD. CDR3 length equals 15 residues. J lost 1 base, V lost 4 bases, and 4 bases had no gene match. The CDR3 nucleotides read TGTGCCACCAGTGAGTTGACAGGGGTCCAAGAGACCCAGTACTTC. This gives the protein CATSELTGVQETQYF.

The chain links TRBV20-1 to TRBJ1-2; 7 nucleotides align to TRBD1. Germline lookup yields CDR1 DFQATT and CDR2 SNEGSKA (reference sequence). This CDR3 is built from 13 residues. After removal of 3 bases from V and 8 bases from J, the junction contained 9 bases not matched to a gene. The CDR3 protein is CSASPDRDGGYTF. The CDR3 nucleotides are TGCAGTGCTAGTCCTGACAGGGACGGCGGCTACACCTTC.

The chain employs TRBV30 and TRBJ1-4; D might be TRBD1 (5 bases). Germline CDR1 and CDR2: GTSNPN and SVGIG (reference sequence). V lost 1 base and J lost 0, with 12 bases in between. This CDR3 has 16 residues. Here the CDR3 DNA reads TGTGCCTGGAGTGCAGGGAAGGGGCCAACTAATGAAAAACTGTTTTTT. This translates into CAWSAGKGPTNEKLFF.

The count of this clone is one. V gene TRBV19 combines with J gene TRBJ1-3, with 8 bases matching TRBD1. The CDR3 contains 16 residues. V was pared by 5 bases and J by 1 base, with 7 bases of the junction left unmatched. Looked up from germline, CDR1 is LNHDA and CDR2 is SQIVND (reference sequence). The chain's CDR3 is CASSSTGQASGNTIYF. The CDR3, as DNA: TGTGCCAGTAGTTCCACGGGACAGGCTTCTGGAAACACCATATATTTT.

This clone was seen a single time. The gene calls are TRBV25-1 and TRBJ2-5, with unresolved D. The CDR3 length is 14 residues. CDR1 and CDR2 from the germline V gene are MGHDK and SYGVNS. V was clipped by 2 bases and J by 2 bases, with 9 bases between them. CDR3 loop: CASSEQNLQETQYF. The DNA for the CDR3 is TGTGCCAGCAGTGAACAGAACCTTCAAGAGACCCAGTACTTC. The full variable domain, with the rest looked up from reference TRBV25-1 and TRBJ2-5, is EADIYQTPRYLVIGTGKKITLECSQTMGHDKMYWYQQDPGMELHLIHYSYGVNSTEKGDLSSESTVSRIRTEHFPLTLESARPSHTSQYLCASSEQNLQETQYFGPGTRLLVL.

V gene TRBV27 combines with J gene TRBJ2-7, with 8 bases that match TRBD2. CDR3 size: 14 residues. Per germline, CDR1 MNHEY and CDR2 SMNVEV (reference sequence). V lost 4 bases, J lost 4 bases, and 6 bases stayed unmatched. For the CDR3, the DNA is TGTGCCAGCAGTTGGGCGGGGGGAACTTACGAGCAGTACTTC. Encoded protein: CASSWAGGTYEQYF.

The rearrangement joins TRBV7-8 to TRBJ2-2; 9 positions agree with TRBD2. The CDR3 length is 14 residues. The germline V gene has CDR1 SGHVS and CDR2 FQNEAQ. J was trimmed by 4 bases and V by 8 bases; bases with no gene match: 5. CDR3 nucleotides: TGTGCCAGCCGCTCGCGGGGGGGCACCGGGGAGCTGTTTTTT. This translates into CASRSRGGTGELFF.

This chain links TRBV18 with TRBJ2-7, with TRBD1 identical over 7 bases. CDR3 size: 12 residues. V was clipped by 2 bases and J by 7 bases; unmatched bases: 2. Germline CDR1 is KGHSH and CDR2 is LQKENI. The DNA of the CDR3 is TGTGCCAGCTCACCATCCAGGGGGGAGCAGTACTTC. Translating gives CASSPSRGEQYF.

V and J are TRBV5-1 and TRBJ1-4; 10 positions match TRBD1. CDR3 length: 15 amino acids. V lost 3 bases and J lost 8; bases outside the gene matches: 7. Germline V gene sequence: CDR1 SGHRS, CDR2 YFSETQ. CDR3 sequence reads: CASSWGQGLGEKLFF. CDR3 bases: TGCGCCAGCAGCTGGGGACAGGGGCTGGGGGAAAAACTGTTTTTT. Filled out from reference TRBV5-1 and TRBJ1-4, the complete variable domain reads KAGVTQTPRYLIKTRGQQVTLSCSPISGHRSVSWYQQTPGQGLQFLFEYFSETQRNKGNFPGRFSGRQFSNSRSEMNVSTLELGDSALYLCASSWGQGLGEKLFFGSGTQLSVL.

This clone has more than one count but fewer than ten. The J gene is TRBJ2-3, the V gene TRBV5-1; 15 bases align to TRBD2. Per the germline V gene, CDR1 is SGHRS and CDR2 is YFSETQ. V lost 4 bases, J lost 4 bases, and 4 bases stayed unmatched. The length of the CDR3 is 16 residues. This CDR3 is CASSLGTSGGSDTQYF. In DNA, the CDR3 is TGCGCCAGCAGCCTCGGGACTAGCGGGGGGTCAGATACGCAGTATTTT.

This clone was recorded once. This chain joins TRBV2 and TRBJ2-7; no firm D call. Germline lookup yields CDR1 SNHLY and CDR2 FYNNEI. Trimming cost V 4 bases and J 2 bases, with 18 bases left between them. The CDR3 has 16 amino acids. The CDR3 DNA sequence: TGTGCCAGCAGTGCTCTAGGTGGAGCTGCTACCTACGAGCAGTACTTC. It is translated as CASSALGGAATYEQYF.

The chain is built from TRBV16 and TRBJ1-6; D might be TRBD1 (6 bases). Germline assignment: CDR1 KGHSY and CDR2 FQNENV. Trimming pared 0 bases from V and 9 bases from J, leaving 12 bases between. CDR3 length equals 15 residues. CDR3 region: CASSQSGGLGSPLHF. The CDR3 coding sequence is TGTGCCAGCAGCCAATCGGGGGGGCTCGGTTCACCCCTCCACTTT.

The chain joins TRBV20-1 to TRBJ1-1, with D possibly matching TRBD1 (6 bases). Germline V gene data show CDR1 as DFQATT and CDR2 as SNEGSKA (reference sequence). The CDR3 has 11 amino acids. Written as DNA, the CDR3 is TGCAGAGCGGAAGGGGGCACTGAAGCTTTCTTT. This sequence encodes CRAEGGTEAFF.

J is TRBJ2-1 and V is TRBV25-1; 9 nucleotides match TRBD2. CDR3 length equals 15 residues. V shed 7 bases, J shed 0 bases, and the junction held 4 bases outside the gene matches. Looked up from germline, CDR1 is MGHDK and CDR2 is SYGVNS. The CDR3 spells CASIPRGGSYNEQFF. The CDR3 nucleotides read TGTGCCAGCATTCCGCGGGGGGGCTCCTACAATGAGCAGTTCTTC. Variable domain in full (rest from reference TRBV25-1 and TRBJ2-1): EADIYQTPRYLVIGTGKKITLECSQTMGHDKMYWYQQDPGMELHLIHYSYGVNSTEKGDLSSESTVSRIRTEHFPLTLESARPSHTSQYLCASIPRGGSYNEQFFGPGTRLTVL.

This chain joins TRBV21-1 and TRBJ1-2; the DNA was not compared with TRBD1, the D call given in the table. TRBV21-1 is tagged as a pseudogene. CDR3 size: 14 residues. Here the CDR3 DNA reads TGTGCCAGCAGCAAAGTACCAGGGTACTATGGCTACACCTTC. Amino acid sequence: CASSKVPGYYGYTF.

In DNA, the CDR3 is TGTGCCCTAGACAGGGACTACACTGAAGCTTTCTTT. It encodes CALDRDYTEAFF. The chain uses TRBV6-5 and TRBJ1-1, with 7 bases fitting TRBD1. The CDR3 totals 12 residues. Germline V gives CDR1 MNHEY, CDR2 SVGAGI. After removal of 11 bases from V and 3 bases from J, the junction contained 6 bases not matched to a gene.

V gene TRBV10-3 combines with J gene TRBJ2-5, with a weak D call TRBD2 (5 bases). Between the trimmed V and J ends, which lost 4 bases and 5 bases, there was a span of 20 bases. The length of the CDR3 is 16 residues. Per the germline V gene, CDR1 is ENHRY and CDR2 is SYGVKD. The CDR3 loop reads CAISGLRETTGETQYF. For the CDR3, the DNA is TGTGCCATCAGTGGACTAAGGGAGACCACCGGGGAGACCCAGTACTTC.

CDR3 DNA sequence: TGTGCCAGCAGCTCGCAGGGTTACGGGACCCAGTACTTC. This codes for CASSSQGYGTQYF. The chain carries TRBV7-9 and TRBJ2-5; TRBD1 might be the D (5 bases). The CDR3 consists of 13 residues. Germline-derived CDR1 and CDR2 are SEHNR and FQNEAQ (reference sequence). V gave up 4 bases and J gave up 7 bases, with 13 bases separating them. Complete variable domain (other parts from reference TRBV7-9 and TRBJ2-5): DTGVSQNPRHKITKRGQNVTFRCDPISEHNRLYWYRQTLGQGPEFLTYFQNEAQLEKSRLLSDRFSAERPKGSFSTLEIQRTEQGDSAMYLCASSSQGYGTQYFGPGTRLLVL.

CDR3 region: CASSYGVTGNTIYF. In DNA form, the CDR3 reads TGCGCCAGCAGCTACGGGGTCACTGGAAACACCATATATTTT. The chain uses TRBV5-1 and TRBJ1-3, with D unresolved. Germline lookup yields CDR1 SGHRS and CDR2 YFSETQ. V was cut by 3 bases and J by 2 bases, with 9 bases left in between. The CDR3 consists of 14 residues.

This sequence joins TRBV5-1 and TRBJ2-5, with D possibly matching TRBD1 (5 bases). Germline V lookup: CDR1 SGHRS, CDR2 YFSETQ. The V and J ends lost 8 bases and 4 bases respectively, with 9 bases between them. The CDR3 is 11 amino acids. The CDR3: CASRGGETQYF. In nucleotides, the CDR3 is TGCGCCAGTAGGGGCGGAGAGACCCAGTACTTC.

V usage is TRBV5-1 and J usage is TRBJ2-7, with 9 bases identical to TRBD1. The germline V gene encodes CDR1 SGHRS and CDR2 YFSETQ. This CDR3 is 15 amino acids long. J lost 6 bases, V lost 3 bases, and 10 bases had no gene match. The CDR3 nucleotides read TGCGCCAGCAGCTGGGACTGGGACAGGGTCGGCGAGCAGTACTTC. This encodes CASSWDWDRVGEQYF.